This TCR beta chain was sequenced for a study of tumor and adjacent non-tumor tissue in lung cancer. This sample's RNA came from whole unsorted tissue. This non-tumor lung sample came from over 3 cm beyond the tumor edge. A modified ARM-PCR protocol with three rounds of nested PCR amplified TCRbeta. TCRdb reprocessed the multiplex PCR reads with MiXCR, giving one entry per CDR3 protein. The top ten hold 21% of the sample, which has 85,000 or so distinct CDR3 sequences, 76% seen once. Broader study findings: Tumor TCR diversity, when higher, was linked to shorter survival.

In regard to this clonotype: Its specificity is unknown. Relative to the germline gene, one junction end is altered; a read error may explain this.

Germline V gives CDR1 MNHEY, CDR2 SVGAGI. The CDR3 loop spans 12 amino acids. This clonotype was obtained from a woman aged 45-60 years with non-small cell lung cancer. J is TRBJ2-3 and V is TRBV6-5; D ambiguous. Input material: distant non-tumor lung tissue. The CDR3 region is CASSSDSNTQYF. CDR3 DNA sequence: TGTGCCAGCAGTTCCGACTCAAATACGCAGTATTTC.